This T cell receptor beta chain was profiled in a study of technical replicates of blood from a handful of donors. Method: immunoSEQ multiplex PCR; TCRdb's copy keeps in-frame clones and lacks some. The repertoire holds some 15,000 clones, with 86% as singletons. The CDR3 runs 14 residues. Germline V gene lookup returns CDR1 MNHNS and CDR2 SASEGT. V was trimmed by 7 bases and J by 4 bases, leaving 13 bases between them. Sequencing was performed on PBMCs. This chain joins TRBV6-1 and TRBJ1-4, with a weak D call TRBD1 (6 bases). The receptor was isolated from a human donor in good health. Here the CDR3 DNA reads TGTGCCAGCACTTACAGGGAGAGTAATGAAAAACTGTTTTTT. Translated: CASTYRESNEKLFF.